This T cell receptor beta chain came from a study of shared T cell receptors in the human thymus. As concerns this clone: One junction end does not reproduce the germline sequence, and a read error may be involved. This same CDR3 is encoded by further DNA sequences in the sample.

Germline loops: CDR1 GTSNPN, CDR2 SVGIG (reference sequence). CDR3 length equals 14 residues. Repertoires were generated with immunoSEQ multiplex PCR, while TCRdb's copy carries only in-frame clones and drops some. Here the sample spans roughly 700,000 clones, roughly 88% being singletons. The same data also went into a second study, on human thymus T cells. This second report adds: The donor group consisted of healthy Finnish infants who were having corrective surgery for congenital heart defects. Thymic tissue was derived from resections collected during corrective heart surgery. Use of V and J genes seemed skewed within the thymic and blood repertoires.

Sequencing was carried out using thymocytes. The receptor was derived from a boy under two years old with a congenital heart defect. The chain links TRBV30 to TRBJ1-4; 9 bases match TRBD1. The CDR3 region is CAWTDDRGNEKLFF. The DNA of the CDR3 is TGTGCCTGGACCGACGACAGGGGGAATGAAAAACTATTTTTT.